Sequencing of this T cell receptor (beta chain) was carried out in a study of blood T cells in healthy people across ages. General study results and limits: It was found that TCR beta diversity correlated strongly with the percentage of naive T cells.

A J-beta primer mix and a sample-barcoded 5' primer were used in a second PCR of roughly 6 to 12 cycles. Via MiXCR, TCRdb re-called the 5' RACE reads, giving one row per CDR3 protein. There are 980,000 or so distinct CDR3 sequences in the sample; under 50% occur only once, and around an eighth lies in the top ten. Notes on this clonotype: Its matching antigen is unknown.

The CDR3 covers 15 residues. Germline CDR1 is MGHRA and CDR2 is YSYEKL. J gave up 5 bases and V 0 bases, and 6 bases lay outside the gene matches. The specimen sequenced was blood. The TCR was taken from a young man in good health. This chain links TRBV4-1 with TRBJ1-2, with 7 bases fitting TRBD1. CDR3 in amino acids: CASSQDIDRAYGYTF. DNA of the CDR3: TGCGCCAGCAGCCAAGATATAGACAGGGCTTATGGCTACACCTTC.